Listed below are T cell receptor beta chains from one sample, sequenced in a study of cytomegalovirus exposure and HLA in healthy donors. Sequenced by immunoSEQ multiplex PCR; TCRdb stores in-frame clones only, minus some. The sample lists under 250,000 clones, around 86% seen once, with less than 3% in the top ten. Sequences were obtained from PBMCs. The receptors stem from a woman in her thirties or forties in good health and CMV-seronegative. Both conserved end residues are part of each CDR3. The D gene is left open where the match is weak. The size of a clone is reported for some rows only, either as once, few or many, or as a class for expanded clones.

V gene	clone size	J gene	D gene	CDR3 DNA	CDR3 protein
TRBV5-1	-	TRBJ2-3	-	TGCGCCAGCAGCTCTAGCCCCGTCGGGGCAGATACGCAGTATTTT	CASSSSPVGADTQYF
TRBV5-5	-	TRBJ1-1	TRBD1	TGTGCCAGCAGCAGGACAGGGTTCGGCACTGAAGCTTTCTTT	CASSRTGFGTEAFF
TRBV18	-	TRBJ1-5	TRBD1	TGTGCCAGCTCACAGGACAGGGGCAATCAGCCCCAGCATTTT	CASSQDRGNQPQHF
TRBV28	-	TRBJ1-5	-	TGTGCCAGCAATAGGGGGGGGTATAGCAATCAGCCCCAGCATTTT	CASNRGGYSNQPQHF
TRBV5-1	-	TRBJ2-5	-	TGCGCCAGCCGCCCGGGGGACCAAGAGACCCAGTACTTC	CASRPGDQETQYF
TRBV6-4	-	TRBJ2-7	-	TGTGCCAGCCTCAGGAAGTACTTC	CASLRKYF
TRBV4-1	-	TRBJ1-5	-	TGCGCCAGCAGCCAGTTCCAGGGGAGCCAGCCCCAGCATTTT	CASSQFQGSQPQHF
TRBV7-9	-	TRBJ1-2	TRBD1	TGTGCCAGCAGCTTAGGGACAGGGGGTTACTATGGCTACACCTTC	CASSLGTGGYYGYTF
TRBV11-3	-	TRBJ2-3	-	TGTGCCAGCAGCTTAGGGACTGACACAGATACGCAGTATTTT	CASSLGTDTDTQYF
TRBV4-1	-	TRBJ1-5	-	TGCGCCAGCAGCCCTTACACAGGGTTTCAGCCCCAGCATTTT	CASSPYTGFQPQHF
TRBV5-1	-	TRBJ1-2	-	TGCGCCAGCAGCTTGGACAGGGTAGGAGGTGGCTACACCTTC	CASSLDRVGGGYTF
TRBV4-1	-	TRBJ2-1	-	TGCGCCAGCAGACGCTCTGGGACTCAGGAGCAGTTCTTC	CASRRSGTQEQFF
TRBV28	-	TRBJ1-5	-	TGTGCCAGCAGCCGCTCACGGGGGAAGCCCCAGCATTTT	CASSRSRGKPQHF
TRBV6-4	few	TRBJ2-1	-	TGTGCCAGCAGTGACCAGATTAAGGAGCAGTTCTTC	CASSDQIKEQFF
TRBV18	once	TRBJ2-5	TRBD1	TGTGCCAGCTCACCTACAAACAGGGGCGAGAAAGAGACCCAGTACTTC	CASSPTNRGEKETQYF
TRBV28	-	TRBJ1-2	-	TGTGCCAGCAGTTTAACGGGGGGGAGCGCGGGGGGGAGACTCTATGGCTACACCTTC	CASSLTGGSAGGRLYGYTF
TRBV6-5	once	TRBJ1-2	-	TGTGCCAGCAGTTACACAACAGGAGGGGGGGGTGGCTACACCTTC	CASSYTTGGGGGYTF
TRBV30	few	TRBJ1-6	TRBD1	TGTGCCTGGAGTGACCCGACAGGGTTTTATAATTCACCCCTCCACTTT	CAWSDPTGFYNSPLHF
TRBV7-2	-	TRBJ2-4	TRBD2	TGTGCCAGCAGCATAGGGGCAGGGAGGGGTTTGGCCAAAAACATTCAGTACTTC	CASSIGAGRGLAKNIQYF
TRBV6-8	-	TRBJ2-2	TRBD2	TGTGCCAGCAGCTCTATACTAGCGGGAGGGCCGGCCGGGGAGCTGTTTTTT	CASSSILAGGPAGELFF
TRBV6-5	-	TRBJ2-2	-	TGTGCCAGCAGAGCTGGGCCTGCGAACACCGGGGAGCTGTTTTTT	CASRAGPANTGELFF
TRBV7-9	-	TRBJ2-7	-	TGTGCCAGCAGAACCGAAGGGGTAGAGCACGAGCAGTACTTC	CASRTEGVEHEQYF
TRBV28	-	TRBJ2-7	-	TGTGCCAGCTCTGGGCAGGCCCCTTCCTACGAGCAGTACTTC	CASSGQAPSYEQYF
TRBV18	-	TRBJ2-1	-	TGTGCCAGCTCAGGGGGACATTGGGGAGTTAACAATGAGCAGTTCTTC	CASSGGHWGVNNEQFF
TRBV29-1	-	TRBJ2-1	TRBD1	TGCAGCGTTAACGTACGGGACAGGCAGTTCTTC	CSVNVRDRQFF
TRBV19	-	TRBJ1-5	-	TGTGCCAGTAGTATCGGCCGGGGGGGCTTGGGTCAGCCCCAGCATTTT	CASSIGRGGLGQPQHF
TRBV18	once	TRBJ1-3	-	TGTGCCAGCTCACCAGATCAACTGACTGGAAACACCATATATTTT	CASSPDQLTGNTIYF
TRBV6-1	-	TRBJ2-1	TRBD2	TGTGCCAGCAGTGGAGCCGGGACTAGCGGATACAATGAGCAGTTCTTC	CASSGAGTSGYNEQFF
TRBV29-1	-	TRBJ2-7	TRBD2	TGCAGCGTTGGACTAGCGGGAGGCTCCTACGAGCAGTACTTC	CSVGLAGGSYEQYF
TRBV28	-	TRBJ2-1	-	TGTGCCAGCAGGCCGGGACTTTCGAACAATGAGCAGTTCTTC	CASRPGLSNNEQFF
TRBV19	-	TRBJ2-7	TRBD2	TGTGCCAGTACGCCGGGGACTACCTCCTACGAGCAGTACTTC	CASTPGTTSYEQYF
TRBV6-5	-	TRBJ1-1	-	TGTGCCAGCTATCCCAGGGCACTATACACTGAAGCTTTCTTT	CASYPRALYTEAFF
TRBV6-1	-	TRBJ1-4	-	TGTGCCAGCAGTGAAGCCCTTAATGAAAAACTGTTTTTT	CASSEALNEKLFF
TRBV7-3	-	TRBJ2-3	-	TGTGCCAGCAGCCCTCGGGGTAGCGGCACTTTCACAGATACGCAGTATTTT	CASSPRGSGTFTDTQYF
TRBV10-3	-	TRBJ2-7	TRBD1	TGTGCCATCAGTGATTCCGACAGGGGAGCATCCTACGAGCAGTACTTC	CAISDSDRGASYEQYF
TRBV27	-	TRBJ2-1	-	TGTGCCAGCAGTTTATCGGCTAGCGCGAGCTACAATGAGCAGTTCTTC	CASSLSASASYNEQFF
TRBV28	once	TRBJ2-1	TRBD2	TGTGCCAGCAACGTAGCTAGCGGGAACTACAATGAGCAGTTCTTC	CASNVASGNYNEQFF
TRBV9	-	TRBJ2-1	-	TGTGCCAGCAGCGTAGCCCCAGGGAAACTTGCCAATGAGCAGTTCTTC	CASSVAPGKLANEQFF
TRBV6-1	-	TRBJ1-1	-	TGTGCCAGCAGTAAAAGAGGTGGCACTGAAGCTTTCTTT	CASSKRGGTEAFF
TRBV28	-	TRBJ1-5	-	TGTGCCAGCAGTTACAGGGCCCATAGCAATCAGCCCCAGCATTTT	CASSYRAHSNQPQHF
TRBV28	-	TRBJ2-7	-	TGTGCCAGCGGTCTCATGACTAGAGAGCAGTACTTC	CASGLMTREQYF
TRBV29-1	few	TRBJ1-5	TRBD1	TGCAGCGTGCAGGGGGGCAATCAGCCCCAGCATTTT	CSVQGGNQPQHF
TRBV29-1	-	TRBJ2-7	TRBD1	TGCAGCGCCGGAGACAGGGACACGTACTTC	CSAGDRDTYF
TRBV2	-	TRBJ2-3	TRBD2	TGTGCCAGCAGTGAGCTGGGACTAGCGGGAGGGAACAAAGATACGCAGTATTTT	CASSELGLAGGNKDTQYF
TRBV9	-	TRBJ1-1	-	TGTGCCAGCAGCGTAGCGGGGAGGAACACTGAAGCTTTCTTT	CASSVAGRNTEAFF
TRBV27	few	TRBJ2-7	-	TGTGCCAGCAGTCCCGGTCTCTCCGAGCAGTACTTC	CASSPGLSEQYF
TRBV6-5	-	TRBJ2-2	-	TGTGCCAGTATTTATCGGGGGGAGCTGTTTTTT	CASIYRGELFF
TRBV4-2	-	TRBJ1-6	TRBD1	TGTGCCAGCAGCCAAGGGTTACAGGGGCAAGCTACACCCCTCCACTTT	CASSQGLQGQATPLHF
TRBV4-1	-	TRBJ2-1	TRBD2	TGCGCCAGCAGCCCCCTTTTGACTAGCGGGTCGGTTGAGCAGTTCTTC	CASSPLLTSGSVEQFF
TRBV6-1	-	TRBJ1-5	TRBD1	TGTGCCAGCACCCAGGGGGATCAGCCCCAGCATTTT	CASTQGDQPQHF
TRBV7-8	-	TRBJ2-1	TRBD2	TGTGCCAGCAGCTTTGGCGGGAGCGATGAGCAGTTCTTC	CASSFGGSDEQFF
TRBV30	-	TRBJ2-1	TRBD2	TGTGCCTGGAGCAAACAAACGGAACTAGCGGAATACAACAATGAGCAGTTCTTC	CAWSKQTELAEYNNEQFF
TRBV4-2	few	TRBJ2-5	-	TGTGCCAGTTCACAAGTATCCCCCAGGGGAGAGACCCAGTACTTC	CASSQVSPRGETQYF
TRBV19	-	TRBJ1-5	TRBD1	TGTGCCAGTAGTATATGGCCCGGACAGGGCGTCGGTCAGCCCCAGCATTTT	CASSIWPGQGVGQPQHF